These T cell receptor beta chains were read from a single sample in a study of blood T cell repertoires in COVID-19. Repertoires were generated with immunoSEQ multiplex PCR, while TCRdb's copy carries only in-frame clones and drops some. The sample holds approximately 300,000 clones, around nine tenths seen once. The sample comprised PBMCs or T cells enriched from blood (not recorded which). The receptors were sampled from a woman under 30 who had recovered from COVID-19. CDR3s include the opening cysteine and the closing phenylalanine or tryptophan. Fields, in order: J gene, clone size, V gene, D gene, CDR3 protein, CDR3 DNA. A D gene is named only where the DNA matches it firmly. Where a row states a size, it is once, few, many or the class of an expanded clone; other rows omit it.

J gene: TRBJ2-1
clone size: .
V gene: TRBV14
D gene: TRBD2
CDR3 protein: CASSRRSRFSGIEESYNEQFF
CDR3 DNA: TGTGCCAGCAGCCGCCGAAGTAGGTTCAGCGGGATAGAGGAGTCCTACAATGAGCAGTTCTTC

J gene: TRBJ2-7
clone size: .
V gene: TRBV5-4
D gene: .
CDR3 protein: CASSSGAGTATYEQYF
CDR3 DNA: TGTGCCAGCAGCTCTGGGGCGGGGACAGCCACCTACGAGCAGTACTTC

J gene: TRBJ2-7
clone size: .
V gene: TRBV24-1
D gene: TRBD1
CDR3 protein: CATSDSRDSRYEQYF
CDR3 DNA: TGTGCCACCAGTGATTCACGGGACAGCCGCTACGAGCAGTACTTC

J gene: TRBJ1-3
clone size: once
V gene: TRBV5-4
D gene: .
CDR3 protein: CASSWDISGNTIYF
CDR3 DNA: TGTGCCAGCAGCTGGGACATCTCTGGAAACACCATATATTTT

J gene: TRBJ2-6
clone size: .
V gene: TRBV28
D gene: .
CDR3 protein: CASSPGVRVRSGANVLTF
CDR3 DNA: TGTGCCAGCAGTCCCGGGGTAAGGGTACGGTCTGGGGCCAACGTCCTGACTTTC

J gene: TRBJ1-1
clone size: .
V gene: TRBV29-1
D gene: TRBD1
CDR3 protein: CSVGQKNTEAFF
CDR3 DNA: TGCAGCGTGGGACAGAAGAACACTGAAGCTTTCTTT

J gene: TRBJ2-5
clone size: .
V gene: TRBV29-1
D gene: TRBD1
CDR3 protein: CSGNRGRQETQYF
CDR3 DNA: TGCAGCGGGAACAGGGGGCGGCAAGAGACCCAGTACTTC

J gene: TRBJ2-3
clone size: .
V gene: TRBV4-3
D gene: .
CDR3 protein: CASSQELADTQYF
CDR3 DNA: TGCGCCAGCAGCCAAGAGTTAGCAGATACGCAGTATTTT

J gene: TRBJ2-7
clone size: once
V gene: TRBV3-1/TRBV3-2
D gene: TRBD2
CDR3 protein: CASSQQRLALSYEQYF
CDR3 DNA: TGTGCCAGCAGCCAACAACGACTAGCGCTATCCTACGAGCAGTACTTC

J gene: TRBJ2-1
clone size: .
V gene: TRBV24-1
D gene: .
CDR3 protein: CATSKPSESSYNEQFF
CDR3 DNA: TGTGCCACCAGTAAGCCTAGCGAGAGCTCCTACAATGAGCAGTTCTTC

J gene: TRBJ2-1
clone size: .
V gene: TRBV6-1
D gene: TRBD2
CDR3 protein: CASSERSGGTSLYNEQFF
CDR3 DNA: TGTGCCAGCAGTGAAAGGTCTGGTGGGACTAGCCTGTACAATGAGCAGTTCTTC

J gene: TRBJ2-1
clone size: .
V gene: TRBV27
D gene: .
CDR3 protein: CASSTTFYNEQFF
CDR3 DNA: TGTGCCAGCAGTACGACTTTCTACAATGAGCAGTTCTTC

J gene: TRBJ1-4
clone size: .
V gene: TRBV15
D gene: TRBD1
CDR3 protein: CATSRGQGADEKLFF
CDR3 DNA: TGTGCCACCAGCAGGGGACAGGGGGCTGACGAAAAACTGTTTTTT

J gene: TRBJ2-3
clone size: .
V gene: TRBV4-1
D gene: .
CDR3 protein: CASSQDWVGSTDTQYF
CDR3 DNA: TGCGCCAGCAGCCAAGATTGGGTCGGGAGCACAGATACGCAGTATTTT

J gene: TRBJ2-1
clone size: .
V gene: TRBV2
D gene: TRBD2
CDR3 protein: CASSVLAGGDEQFF
CDR3 DNA: TGTGCCAGCAGTGTGCTAGCGGGAGGGGATGAGCAGTTCTTC

J gene: TRBJ1-2
clone size: .
V gene: TRBV21-1
D gene: .
CDR3 protein: CASSKNKTGGHYGYTF
CDR3 DNA: TGTGCCAGCAGCAAAAATAAAACAGGGGGGCACTATGGCTACACCTTC

J gene: TRBJ2-3
clone size: .
V gene: TRBV11-2
D gene: TRBD2
CDR3 protein: CASSFSGSVGTDTQYF
CDR3 DNA: TGTGCCAGCAGCTTTAGCGGGAGTGTAGGCACAGATACGCAGTATTTT

J gene: TRBJ2-7
clone size: once
V gene: TRBV5-3
D gene: TRBD1
CDR3 protein: CARSPRQGNEQYF
CDR3 DNA: TGTGCCAGAAGCCCCCGACAGGGGAACGAGCAGTACTTC

J gene: TRBJ1-3
clone size: .
V gene: TRBV3-1/TRBV3-2
D gene: TRBD1
CDR3 protein: CASSWDRGLPRSGNTIYF
CDR3 DNA: TGTGCCAGCAGCTGGGACAGGGGGTTGCCCAGGTCTGGAAACACCATATATTTT

J gene: TRBJ2-1
clone size: .
V gene: TRBV4-1
D gene: .
CDR3 protein: CASSQQPLLGGASEQFF
CDR3 DNA: TGCGCCAGCAGCCAACAGCCTCTTTTAGGGGGGGCTAGTGAGCAGTTCTTC

J gene: TRBJ2-5
clone size: .
V gene: TRBV7-3
D gene: .
CDR3 protein: CASSRRTGIGETQYF
CDR3 DNA: TGTGCCAGCAGCCGAAGAACAGGGATTGGAGAGACCCAGTACTTC

J gene: TRBJ1-4
clone size: .
V gene: TRBV5-1
D gene: TRBD1
CDR3 protein: CASSLDGQGATNEKLFF
CDR3 DNA: TGCGCCAGCAGCTTGGATGGACAGGGGGCAACTAATGAAAAACTGTTTTTT

J gene: TRBJ2-7
clone size: .
V gene: TRBV7-9
D gene: .
CDR3 protein: CASSLGGQSYEQYF
CDR3 DNA: TGTGCCAGCAGCTTAGGAGGGCAGTCCTACGAGCAGTACTTC

J gene: TRBJ2-5
clone size: .
V gene: TRBV18
D gene: TRBD2
CDR3 protein: CASSPEAGGPGETQYF
CDR3 DNA: TGTGCCAGCTCACCGGAAGCGGGAGGGCCGGGTGAGACCCAGTACTTC

J gene: TRBJ2-4
clone size: .
V gene: TRBV12-3/TRBV12-4
D gene: .
CDR3 protein: CASSFFLNIQYF
CDR3 DNA: TGTGCCAGCAGTTTTTTTCTAAACATTCAGTACTTC

J gene: TRBJ1-2
clone size: few
V gene: TRBV6-1
D gene: .
CDR3 protein: CASSSPDTANYGYTF
CDR3 DNA: TGTGCCAGCAGTTCCCCGGACACAGCTAACTATGGCTACACCTTC

J gene: TRBJ1-5
clone size: few
V gene: TRBV6-2/TRBV6-3
D gene: TRBD1
CDR3 protein: CASSSDRGFQPQHF
CDR3 DNA: TGTGCCAGCAGTTCGGACAGGGGGTTCCAGCCCCAGCATTTT

J gene: TRBJ2-1
clone size: .
V gene: TRBV9
D gene: .
CDR3 protein: CASSVAASGLPYNEQFF
CDR3 DNA: TGTGCCAGCAGCGTAGCGGCGTCGGGACTCCCCTACAATGAGCAGTTCTTC

J gene: TRBJ2-5
clone size: once
V gene: TRBV11-3
D gene: TRBD2
CDR3 protein: CASSFSGGYTGETQYF
CDR3 DNA: TGTGCCAGCAGCTTTAGCGGGGGGTACACTGGGGAGACCCAGTACTTC

J gene: TRBJ2-3
clone size: .
V gene: TRBV4-1
D gene: .
CDR3 protein: CASSQADTQYF
CDR3 DNA: TGCGCCAGCAGCCAAGCGGATACGCAGTATTTT

J gene: TRBJ1-5
clone size: .
V gene: TRBV4-1
D gene: TRBD1
CDR3 protein: CASSPGQGARQPQHF
CDR3 DNA: TGCGCCAGCAGCCCAGGACAGGGGGCAAGGCAGCCCCAGCATTTT

J gene: TRBJ2-7
clone size: .
V gene: TRBV5-1
D gene: TRBD2
CDR3 protein: CASSPSGATSYEQYF
CDR3 DNA: TGCGCCAGCAGCCCGAGCGGGGCTACTTCCTACGAGCAGTACTTC

J gene: TRBJ2-1
clone size: .
V gene: TRBV5-1
D gene: .
CDR3 protein: CASSVRGHNEQFF
CDR3 DNA: TGCGCCAGCAGCGTAAGGGGTCACAATGAGCAGTTCTTC

J gene: TRBJ1-5
clone size: once
V gene: TRBV30
D gene: TRBD1
CDR3 protein: CAWSSDRVGQPQHF
CDR3 DNA: TGTGCCTGGAGCTCAGACAGGGTCGGTCAGCCCCAGCATTTT

J gene: TRBJ1-2
clone size: .
V gene: TRBV6-1
D gene: TRBD1
CDR3 protein: CASRETGVLFRYYGYTF
CDR3 DNA: TGTGCCAGCAGAGAAACAGGGGTATTATTCCGATACTATGGCTACACCTTC

J gene: TRBJ2-1
clone size: .
V gene: TRBV11-2
D gene: .
CDR3 protein: CASSLDGGGLYNEQFF
CDR3 DNA: TGTGCCAGCAGCCTCGACGGCGGGGGCCTCTACAATGAGCAGTTCTTC

J gene: TRBJ1-1
clone size: .
V gene: TRBV12-3/TRBV12-4
D gene: TRBD1
CDR3 protein: CASSLQGMVAFF
CDR3 DNA: TGTGCCAGCAGCTTACAGGGGATGGTAGCTTTCTTT

J gene: TRBJ2-3
clone size: .
V gene: TRBV7-9
D gene: TRBD2
CDR3 protein: CASSSLTSGGVADTQYF
CDR3 DNA: TGTGCCAGCAGCTCTTTAACTAGCGGGGGTGTCGCAGATACGCAGTATTTT

J gene: TRBJ1-1
clone size: .
V gene: TRBV27
D gene: TRBD1
CDR3 protein: CASRSTGGFAEAFF
CDR3 DNA: TGTGCCAGCAGGTCGACAGGGGGGTTCGCTGAAGCTTTCTTT

J gene: TRBJ2-7
clone size: .
V gene: TRBV5-4
D gene: TRBD2
CDR3 protein: CASSLARLATYEQYF
CDR3 DNA: TGTGCCAGCAGCTTGGCCCGACTAGCGACCTACGAGCAGTACTTC

J gene: TRBJ1-3
clone size: .
V gene: TRBV18
D gene: .
CDR3 protein: CASSPGGGNTIYF
CDR3 DNA: TGTGCCAGCTCACCCGGGGGTGGAAACACCATATATTTT

J gene: TRBJ2-1
clone size: .
V gene: TRBV7-2
D gene: .
CDR3 protein: CASSLAGATEQFF
CDR3 DNA: TGTGCCAGCAGCTTAGCGGGAGCAACTGAGCAGTTCTTC

J gene: TRBJ2-5
clone size: .
V gene: TRBV7-4
D gene: TRBD1
CDR3 protein: CASRTTGTGGETQYF
CDR3 DNA: TGTGCCAGCAGAACCACCGGGACAGGGGGGGAGACCCAGTACTTC

J gene: TRBJ2-1
clone size: .
V gene: TRBV9
D gene: .
CDR3 protein: CASSAGNEQFF
CDR3 DNA: TGTGCCAGCAGCGCAGGCAATGAGCAGTTCTTC

J gene: TRBJ2-7
clone size: .
V gene: TRBV28
D gene: TRBD1
CDR3 protein: CASRPDRGLFYEQYF
CDR3 DNA: TGTGCCAGCAGACCTGACAGGGGACTCTTCTACGAGCAGTACTTC

J gene: TRBJ2-1
clone size: .
V gene: TRBV7-9
D gene: .
CDR3 protein: CASSLESNEQFF
CDR3 DNA: TGTGCCAGCAGCTTAGAGAGTAATGAGCAGTTCTTC

J gene: TRBJ2-1
clone size: once
V gene: TRBV2
D gene: .
CDR3 protein: CASNYREDSYNEQFF
CDR3 DNA: TGTGCCAGCAATTACAGGGAAGACTCCTACAATGAGCAGTTCTTC

J gene: TRBJ1-2
clone size: .
V gene: TRBV14
D gene: TRBD1
CDR3 protein: CASSRRTGENYGYTF
CDR3 DNA: TGTGCCAGCAGCCGCCGTACAGGGGAAAACTATGGCTACACCTTC

J gene: TRBJ2-7
clone size: .
V gene: TRBV27
D gene: TRBD1
CDR3 protein: CASSFTGGNQEQYF
CDR3 DNA: TGTGCCAGCAGTTTCACAGGGGGCAACCAAGAGCAGTACTTC